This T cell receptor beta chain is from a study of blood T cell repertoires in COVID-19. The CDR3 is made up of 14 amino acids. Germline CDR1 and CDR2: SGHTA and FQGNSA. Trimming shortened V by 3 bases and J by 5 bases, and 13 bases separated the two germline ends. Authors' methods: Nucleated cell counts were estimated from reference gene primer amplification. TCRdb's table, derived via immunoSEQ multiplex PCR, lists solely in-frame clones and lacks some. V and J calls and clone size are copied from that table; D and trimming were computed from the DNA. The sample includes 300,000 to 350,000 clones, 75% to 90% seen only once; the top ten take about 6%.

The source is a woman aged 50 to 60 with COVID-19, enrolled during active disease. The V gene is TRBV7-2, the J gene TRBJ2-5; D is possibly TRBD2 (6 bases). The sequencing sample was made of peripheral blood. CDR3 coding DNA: TGTGCCAGCAGCTTCTTTGGAGGGGATGAGACCCAGTACTTC. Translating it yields CASSFFGGDETQYF.